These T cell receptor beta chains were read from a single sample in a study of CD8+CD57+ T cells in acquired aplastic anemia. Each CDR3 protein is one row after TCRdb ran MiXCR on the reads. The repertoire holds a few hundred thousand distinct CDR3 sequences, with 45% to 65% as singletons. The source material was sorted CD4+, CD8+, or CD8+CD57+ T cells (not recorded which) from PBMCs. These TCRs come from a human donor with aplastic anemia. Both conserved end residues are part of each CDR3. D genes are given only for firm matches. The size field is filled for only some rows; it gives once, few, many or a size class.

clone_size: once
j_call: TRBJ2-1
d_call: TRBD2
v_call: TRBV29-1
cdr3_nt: TGCAGCGTTGAATTACTAGCGTACTCCTACAATGAGCAGTTCTTC
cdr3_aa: CSVELLAYSYNEQFF

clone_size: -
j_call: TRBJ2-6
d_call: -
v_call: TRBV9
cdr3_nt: TGTGCCAGCAGCGTAGACGGCCAGTCGAGCTCTGGGGCCAACGTCCTGACTTTC
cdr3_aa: CASSVDGQSSSGANVLTF

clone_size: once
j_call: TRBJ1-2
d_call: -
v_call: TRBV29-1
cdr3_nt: TGCAGCGTTGTACTGGCTCCGGATGGCTACACCTTC
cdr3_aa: CSVVLAPDGYTF

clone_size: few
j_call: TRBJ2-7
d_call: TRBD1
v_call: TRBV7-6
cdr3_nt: TGTGCCAGCAGCTCCGGGACAGACACCTACGAGCAGTACTTC
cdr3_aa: CASSSGTDTYEQYF

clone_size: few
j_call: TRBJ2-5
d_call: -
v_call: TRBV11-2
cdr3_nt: TGTGCCAGCAGCCCCCGCCCAGGGGAAGGGGAGACCCAGTACTTC
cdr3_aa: CASSPRPGEGETQYF

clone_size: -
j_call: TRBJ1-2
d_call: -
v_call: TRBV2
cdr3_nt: TGTGCCAGCAGCCCGGGATCCGGGGACCTCTACACCTTC
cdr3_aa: CASSPGSGDLYTF

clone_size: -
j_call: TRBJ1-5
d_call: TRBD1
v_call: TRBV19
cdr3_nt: TGTGCCAGCAGTTCCGGGACAGGGGGTTATTATAGTCAGCCCCAGCATTTT
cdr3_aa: CASSSGTGGYYSQPQHF

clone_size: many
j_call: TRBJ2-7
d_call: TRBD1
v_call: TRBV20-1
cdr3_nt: TGCAGTGCTAGTGATCCCGGGACAGGAGGCTCCGAGCAGTACTTC
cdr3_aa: CSASDPGTGGSEQYF

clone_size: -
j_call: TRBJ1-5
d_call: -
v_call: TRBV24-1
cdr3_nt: TGTGCCACCGGATCAGGGGTCCAGCCCCAGCATTTT
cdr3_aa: CATGSGVQPQHF

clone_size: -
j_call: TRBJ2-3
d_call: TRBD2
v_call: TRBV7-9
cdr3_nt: TGTGCCAGCAGCCCTAGCGGGGATGCATACAATGAGCAGTATTTT
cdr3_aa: CASSPSGDAYNEQYF

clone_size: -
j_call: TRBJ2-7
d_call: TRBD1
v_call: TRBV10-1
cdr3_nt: TGCGCCAGCAGTGAGTCCCATGGTGTTGACAGGGGGGCCCACGAGCAGTACTTC
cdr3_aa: CASSESHGVDRGAHEQYF

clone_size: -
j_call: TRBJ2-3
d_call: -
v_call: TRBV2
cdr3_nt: TGTGCCAGCAGATCCTTTAGTTTAAGCACAGATACGCAGTATTTT
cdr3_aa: CASRSFSLSTDTQYF

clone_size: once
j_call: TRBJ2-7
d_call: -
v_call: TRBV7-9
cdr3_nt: TGTGCCAGCAGCTTAGGTCTGATGTCCTACGAGCAGTACTTC
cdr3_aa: CASSLGLMSYEQYF

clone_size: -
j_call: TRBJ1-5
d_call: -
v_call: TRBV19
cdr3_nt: TGTGCCAGTGATCAGCGGGGGGAGAGTCAGCCCCAGCATTTT
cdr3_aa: CASDQRGESQPQHF

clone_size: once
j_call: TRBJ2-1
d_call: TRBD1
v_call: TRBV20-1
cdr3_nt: TGCAGTGCTAGAAGGGGGGACAGGGGCATTCGGCAGTTCTTC
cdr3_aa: CSARRGDRGIRQFF

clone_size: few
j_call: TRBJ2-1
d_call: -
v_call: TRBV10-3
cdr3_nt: TGTGCCATCAAGAGGGACCCAAGCTACAATGAGCAGTTCTTC
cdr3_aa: CAIKRDPSYNEQFF

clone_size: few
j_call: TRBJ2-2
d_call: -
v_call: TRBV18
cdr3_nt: TGTGCCAGCTCAAGATACGCCGGGGAGCTGTTTTTT
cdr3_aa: CASSRYAGELFF

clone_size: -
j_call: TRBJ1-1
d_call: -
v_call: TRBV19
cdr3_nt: TGTGCCAGTAGGACCCAAGGGGCGCGCCGAGAAGCTTTCTTT
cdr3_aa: CASRTQGARREAFF

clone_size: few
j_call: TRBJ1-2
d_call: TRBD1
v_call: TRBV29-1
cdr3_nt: TGCAGCGTCGGGACAGACAAGAAAAATAACTATGGCTACACCTTC
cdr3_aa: CSVGTDKKNNYGYTF

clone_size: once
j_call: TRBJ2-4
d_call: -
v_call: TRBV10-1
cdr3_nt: TGTGCCAGCAGTGAAAGACAGACCAAAAACATTCAGTACTTC
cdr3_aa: CASSERQTKNIQYF

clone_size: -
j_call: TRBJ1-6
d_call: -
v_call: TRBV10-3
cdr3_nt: TGTGCCATCAGTGAGTCGAGCTCCTATAATTCACCCCTCCACTTT
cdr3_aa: CAISESSSYNSPLHF

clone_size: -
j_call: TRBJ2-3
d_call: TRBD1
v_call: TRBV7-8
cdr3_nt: TGTGCCAGCAGCTTACGGACAGGGGGCCCCACAGATACGCAGTATTTT
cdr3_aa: CASSLRTGGPTDTQYF

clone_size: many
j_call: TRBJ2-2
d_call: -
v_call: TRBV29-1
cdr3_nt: TGCAGCGTCGAACGACAGGGAGGCACCGGGGAGCTGTTTTTT
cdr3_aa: CSVERQGGTGELFF

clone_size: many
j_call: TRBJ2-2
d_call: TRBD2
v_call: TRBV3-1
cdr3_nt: TGTGCCAGCAGCCATAGGACTAGCGGAAACACCGGGGAGCTGTTTTTT
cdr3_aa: CASSHRTSGNTGELFF

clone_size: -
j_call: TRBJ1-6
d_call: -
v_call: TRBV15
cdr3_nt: TGTGCCACCAGCAGAGAGGGGTGGGGGGACTCCTCCTATAATTCACCCCTCCACTTT
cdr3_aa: CATSREGWGDSSYNSPLHF

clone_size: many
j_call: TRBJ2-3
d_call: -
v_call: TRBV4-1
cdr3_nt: TGCGCCAGCAGCCAAGATAAGGGGGCGCGGGGCGGCACAGATACGCAGTATTTT
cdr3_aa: CASSQDKGARGGTDTQYF

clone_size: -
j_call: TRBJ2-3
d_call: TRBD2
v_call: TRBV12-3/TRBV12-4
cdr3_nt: TGTGCCAGCAGACTAGCGGGGGGCCCAGATACGCAGTATTTT
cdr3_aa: CASRLAGGPDTQYF

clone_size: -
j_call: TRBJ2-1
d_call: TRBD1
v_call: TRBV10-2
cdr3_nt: TGCGCCAGCAGTGGTACAGGGGCCCACAATGAGCAGTTCTTC
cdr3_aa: CASSGTGAHNEQFF

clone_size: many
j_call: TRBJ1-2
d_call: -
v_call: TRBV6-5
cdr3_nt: TGTGCCAGCAGTCTCGCTGTGGGTAGCTATGGCTACACCTTC
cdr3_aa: CASSLAVGSYGYTF

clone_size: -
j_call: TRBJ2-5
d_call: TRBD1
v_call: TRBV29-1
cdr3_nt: TGCAGCGTTTATTATAACCGGGACAGGGCGGGGGTAGAGACCCAGTACTTC
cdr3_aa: CSVYYNRDRAGVETQYF

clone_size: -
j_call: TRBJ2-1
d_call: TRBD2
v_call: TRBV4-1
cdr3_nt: TGCGCCAGCAGCACGCGGATACTAGCGGGGGGTCCGAGCTCCTACAATGAGCAGTTCTTC
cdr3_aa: CASSTRILAGGPSSYNEQFF

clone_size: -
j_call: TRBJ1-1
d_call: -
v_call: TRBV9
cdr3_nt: TGTGCCAGCAGCCACGGACTGGGTGAAGCTTTCTTT
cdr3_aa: CASSHGLGEAFF

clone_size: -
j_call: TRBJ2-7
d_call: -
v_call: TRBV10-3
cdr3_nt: TGTGCCATCAGTGAGTATGGTAGGTCCGAGCAGTACTTC
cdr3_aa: CAISEYGRSEQYF

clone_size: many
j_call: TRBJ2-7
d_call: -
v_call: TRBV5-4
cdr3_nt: TGTGCCAGCAGCTTGGCCCAGAGGGGCGCACTGAAGGAGCAGTACTTC
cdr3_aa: CASSLAQRGALKEQYF

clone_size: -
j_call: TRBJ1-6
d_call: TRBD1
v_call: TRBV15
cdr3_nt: TGTGCCACCAGCAGTTATGGACAGGGGGCTAGTTCACCCCTCCACTTT
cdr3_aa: CATSSYGQGASSPLHF

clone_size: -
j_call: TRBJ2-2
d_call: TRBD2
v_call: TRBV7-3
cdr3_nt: TGTGCCAGCAGCCCCTTGACTAGCGGGAGGTGGACCGGGGAGCTGTTTTTT
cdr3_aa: CASSPLTSGRWTGELFF

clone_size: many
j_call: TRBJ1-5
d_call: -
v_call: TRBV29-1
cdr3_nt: TGCAGCGTTGTATCGGGGGCGGGCAATCAGCCCCAGCATTTT
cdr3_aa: CSVVSGAGNQPQHF

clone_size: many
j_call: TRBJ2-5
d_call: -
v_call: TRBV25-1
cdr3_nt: TGTGCCAGCAGTCCCACAGGGGGGGCGGGGGAGACCCAGTACTTT
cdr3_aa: CASSPTGGAGETQYF

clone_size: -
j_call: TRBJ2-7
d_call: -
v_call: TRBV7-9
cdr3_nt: TGTGTCAGCGGGCCGGGGGAGCAGTACTTC
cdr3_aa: CVSGPGEQYF

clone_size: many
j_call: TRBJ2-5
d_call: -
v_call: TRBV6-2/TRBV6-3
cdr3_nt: TGTGCCAGCAGTTACGGGGGGGCTGGCGAGACCCAGTACTTC
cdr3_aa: CASSYGGAGETQYF

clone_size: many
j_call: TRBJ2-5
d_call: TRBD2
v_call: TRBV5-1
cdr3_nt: TGCGCCAGCAGCGGAGGGACTAGCGGGGGGCCCCAAGAGACCCAGTACTTC
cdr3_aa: CASSGGTSGGPQETQYF

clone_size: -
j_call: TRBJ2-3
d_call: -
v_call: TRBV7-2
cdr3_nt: TGTGCCAGCAGCGAATTGGAGAGGGGACGAGATACGCAGTATTTT
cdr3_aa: CASSELERGRDTQYF

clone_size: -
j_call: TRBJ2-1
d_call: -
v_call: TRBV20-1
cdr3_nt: TGCAGTGCTCGTTACAATGAGCAGTTCTTC
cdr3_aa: CSARYNEQFF

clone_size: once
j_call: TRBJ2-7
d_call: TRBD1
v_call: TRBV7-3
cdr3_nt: TGTGCCAGCAGCCTAACCGGGACAGGACCTTACGAGCAGTACTTC
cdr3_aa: CASSLTGTGPYEQYF

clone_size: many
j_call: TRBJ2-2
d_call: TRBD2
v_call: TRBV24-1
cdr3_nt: TGTGCCACCAGTGATTCTGGGACTAGCGGGCGACTGAACACCGGGGAGCTGTTTTTT
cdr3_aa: CATSDSGTSGRLNTGELFF

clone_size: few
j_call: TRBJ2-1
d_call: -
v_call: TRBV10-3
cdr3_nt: TGTGCCATCAGTGAGTCCCGGACAGCTCCGCTTAATGCCTACAATGAGCAGTTCTTC
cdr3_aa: CAISESRTAPLNAYNEQFF

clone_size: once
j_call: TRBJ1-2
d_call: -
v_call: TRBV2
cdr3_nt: TGTGCCAGCAGCCCATCAAGGGTCCCGGCTAGCTATGGCTACACCTTC
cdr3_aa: CASSPSRVPASYGYTF

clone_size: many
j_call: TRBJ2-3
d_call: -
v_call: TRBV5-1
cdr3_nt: TGTGCCAGCAGTTTCGGCACAGATACGCAGTATTTT
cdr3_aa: CASSFGTDTQYF

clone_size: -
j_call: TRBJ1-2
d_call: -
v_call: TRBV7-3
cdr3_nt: TGTGCCAGCAGCCGCCACCCGACTAGCGGAGGCTACACCTTC
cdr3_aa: CASSRHPTSGGYTF

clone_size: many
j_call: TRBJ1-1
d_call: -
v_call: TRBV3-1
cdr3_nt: TGTGCCAGCAGCCAAGTGCAGGGAAGAACTGAAGCTTTCTTT
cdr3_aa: CASSQVQGRTEAFF

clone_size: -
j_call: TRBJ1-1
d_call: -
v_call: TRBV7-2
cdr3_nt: TGTGCCAGCAGAAAATCTTCGGGGGGCCCGAACACTGAAGCTTTCTTT
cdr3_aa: CASRKSSGGPNTEAFF

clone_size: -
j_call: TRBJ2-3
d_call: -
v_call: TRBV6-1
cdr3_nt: TGTGCCAGCGCTCCCCTTATCGCAGATACGCAGTATTTT
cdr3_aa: CASAPLIADTQYF

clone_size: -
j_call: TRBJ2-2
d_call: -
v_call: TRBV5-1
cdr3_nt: TGCGCCAGCAGCTCACCCCTAGATGTCGGGGAGCTGTTTTTT
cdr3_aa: CASSSPLDVGELFF